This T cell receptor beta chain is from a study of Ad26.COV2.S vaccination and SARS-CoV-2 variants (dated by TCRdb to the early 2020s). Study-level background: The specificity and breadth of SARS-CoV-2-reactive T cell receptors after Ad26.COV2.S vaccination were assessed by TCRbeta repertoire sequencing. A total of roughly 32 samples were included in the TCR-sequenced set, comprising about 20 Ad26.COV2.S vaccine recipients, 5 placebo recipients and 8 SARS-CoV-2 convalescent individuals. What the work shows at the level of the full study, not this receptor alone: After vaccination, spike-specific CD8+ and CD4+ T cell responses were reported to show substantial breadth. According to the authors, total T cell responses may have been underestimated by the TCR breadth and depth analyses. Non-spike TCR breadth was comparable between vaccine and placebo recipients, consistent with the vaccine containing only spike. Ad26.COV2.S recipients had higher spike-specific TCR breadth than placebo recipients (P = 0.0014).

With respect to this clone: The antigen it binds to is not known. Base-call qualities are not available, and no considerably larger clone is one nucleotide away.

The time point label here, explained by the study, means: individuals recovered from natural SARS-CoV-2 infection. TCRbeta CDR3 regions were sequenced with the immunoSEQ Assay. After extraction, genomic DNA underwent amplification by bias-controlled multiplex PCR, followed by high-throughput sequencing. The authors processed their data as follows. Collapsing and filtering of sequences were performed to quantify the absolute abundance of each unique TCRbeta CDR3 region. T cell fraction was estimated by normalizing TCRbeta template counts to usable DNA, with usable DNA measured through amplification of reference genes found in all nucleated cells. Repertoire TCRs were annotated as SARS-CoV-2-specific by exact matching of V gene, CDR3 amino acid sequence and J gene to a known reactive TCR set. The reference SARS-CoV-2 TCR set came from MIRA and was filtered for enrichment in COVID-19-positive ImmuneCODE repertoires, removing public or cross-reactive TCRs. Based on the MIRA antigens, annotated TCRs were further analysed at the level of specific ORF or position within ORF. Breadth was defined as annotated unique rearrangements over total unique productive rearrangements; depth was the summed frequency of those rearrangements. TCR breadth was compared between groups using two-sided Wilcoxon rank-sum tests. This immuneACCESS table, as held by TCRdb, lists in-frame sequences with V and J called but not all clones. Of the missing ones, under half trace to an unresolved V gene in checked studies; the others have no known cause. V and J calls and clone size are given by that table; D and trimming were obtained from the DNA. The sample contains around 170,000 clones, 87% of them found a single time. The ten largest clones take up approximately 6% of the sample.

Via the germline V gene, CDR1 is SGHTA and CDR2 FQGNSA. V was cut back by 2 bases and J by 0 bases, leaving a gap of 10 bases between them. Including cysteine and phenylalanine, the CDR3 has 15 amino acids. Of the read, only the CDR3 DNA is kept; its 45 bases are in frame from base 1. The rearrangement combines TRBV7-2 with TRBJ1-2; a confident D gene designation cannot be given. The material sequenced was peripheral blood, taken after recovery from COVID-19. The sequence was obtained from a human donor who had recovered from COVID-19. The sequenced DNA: TGTGCCAGCAGCTTAATGGCTTTTACTAACTATGGCTACACCTTC. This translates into CASSLMAFTNYGYTF.